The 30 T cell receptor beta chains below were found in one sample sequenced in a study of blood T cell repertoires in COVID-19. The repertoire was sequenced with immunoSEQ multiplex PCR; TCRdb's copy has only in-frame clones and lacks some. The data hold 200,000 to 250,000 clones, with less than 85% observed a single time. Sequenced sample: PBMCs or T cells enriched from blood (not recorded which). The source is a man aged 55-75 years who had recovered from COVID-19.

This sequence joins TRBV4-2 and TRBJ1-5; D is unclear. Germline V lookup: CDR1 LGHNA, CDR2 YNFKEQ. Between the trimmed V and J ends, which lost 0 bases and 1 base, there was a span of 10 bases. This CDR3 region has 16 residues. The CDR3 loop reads CASSQELVGSNQPQHF. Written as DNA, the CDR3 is TGTGCCAGCAGCCAAGAATTGGTCGGGAGCAATCAGCCCCAGCATTTT.

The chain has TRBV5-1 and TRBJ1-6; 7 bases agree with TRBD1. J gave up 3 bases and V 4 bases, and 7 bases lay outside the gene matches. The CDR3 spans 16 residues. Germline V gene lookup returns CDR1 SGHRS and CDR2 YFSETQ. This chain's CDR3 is CASSNTGTDYNSPLHF. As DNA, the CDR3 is TGCGCCAGCAGCAATACCGGGACAGACTATAATTCACCCCTCCACTTT.

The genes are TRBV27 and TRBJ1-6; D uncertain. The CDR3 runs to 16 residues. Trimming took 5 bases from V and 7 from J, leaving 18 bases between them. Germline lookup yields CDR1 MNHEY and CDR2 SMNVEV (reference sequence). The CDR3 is CASSIGKGAGNSPLHF. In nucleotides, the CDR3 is TGTGCCAGCAGTATAGGCAAGGGCGCGGGGAATTCACCCCTCCACTTT.

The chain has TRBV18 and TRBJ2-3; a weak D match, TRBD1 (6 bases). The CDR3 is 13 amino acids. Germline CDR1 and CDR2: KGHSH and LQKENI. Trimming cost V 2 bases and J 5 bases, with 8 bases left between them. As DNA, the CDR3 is TGTGCCAGCTCACCAGGGGGCTTAGATACGCAGTATTTT. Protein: CASSPGGLDTQYF.

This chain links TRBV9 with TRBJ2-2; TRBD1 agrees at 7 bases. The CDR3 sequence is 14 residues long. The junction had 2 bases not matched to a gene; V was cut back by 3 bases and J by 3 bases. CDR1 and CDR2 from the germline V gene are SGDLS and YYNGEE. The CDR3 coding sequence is TGTGCCAGCAGCGCGCAGGGGGACACCGGGGAGCTGTTTTTT. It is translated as CASSAQGDTGELFF. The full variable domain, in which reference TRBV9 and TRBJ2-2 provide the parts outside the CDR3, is DSGVTQTPKHLITATGQRVTLRCSPRSGDLSVYWYQQSLDQGLQFLIQYYNGEERAKGNILERFSAQQFPDLHSELNLSSLELGDSALYFCASSAQGDTGELFFGEGSRLTVL.

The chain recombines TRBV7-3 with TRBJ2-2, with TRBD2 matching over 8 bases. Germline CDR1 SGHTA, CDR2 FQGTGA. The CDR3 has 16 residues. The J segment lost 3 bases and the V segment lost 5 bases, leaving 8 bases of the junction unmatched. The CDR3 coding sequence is TGTGCCAGCAGCCAGCGGGGGACTCCTCACACCGGGGAGCTGTTTTTT. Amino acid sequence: CASSQRGTPHTGELFF.

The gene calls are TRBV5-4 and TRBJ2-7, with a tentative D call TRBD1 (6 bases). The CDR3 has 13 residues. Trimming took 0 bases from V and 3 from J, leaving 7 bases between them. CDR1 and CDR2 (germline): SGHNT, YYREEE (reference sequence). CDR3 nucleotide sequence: TGTGCCAGCAGCTTGGACAGGGTCTACGAGCAGTACTTC. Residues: CASSLDRVYEQYF.

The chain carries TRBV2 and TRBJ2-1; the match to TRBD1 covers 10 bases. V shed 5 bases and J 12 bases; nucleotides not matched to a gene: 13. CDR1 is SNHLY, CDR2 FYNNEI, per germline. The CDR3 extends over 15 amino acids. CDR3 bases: TGTGCCAGCAGTACTCCGGGACAGGGGTCTGCGGCGCAGTTCTTC. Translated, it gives CASSTPGQGSAAQFF. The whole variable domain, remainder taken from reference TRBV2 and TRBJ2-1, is EPEVTQTPSHQVTQMGQEVILRCVPISNHLYFYWYRQILGQKVEFLVSFYNNEISEKSEIFDDQFSVERPDGSNFTLKIRSTKLEDSAMYFCASSTPGQGSAAQFFGPGTRLTVL.

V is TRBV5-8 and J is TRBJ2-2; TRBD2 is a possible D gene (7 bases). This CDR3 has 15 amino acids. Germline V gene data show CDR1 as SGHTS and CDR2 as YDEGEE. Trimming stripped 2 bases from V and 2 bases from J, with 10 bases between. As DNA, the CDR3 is TGTGCCAGCAGCTTAGGGGGACTAAACACCGGGGAGCTGTTTTTT. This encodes CASSLGGLNTGELFF.

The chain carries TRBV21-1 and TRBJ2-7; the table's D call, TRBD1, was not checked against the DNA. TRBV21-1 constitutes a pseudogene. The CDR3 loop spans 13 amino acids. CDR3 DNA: TGTGCCAGCAGCAAGGTGGGCAGGGCCGAGCAGTACTTC. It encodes CASSKVGRAEQYF.

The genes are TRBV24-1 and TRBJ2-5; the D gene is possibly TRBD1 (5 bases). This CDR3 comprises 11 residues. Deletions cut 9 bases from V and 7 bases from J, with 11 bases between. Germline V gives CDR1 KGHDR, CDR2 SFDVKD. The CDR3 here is CATGHWGTQYF. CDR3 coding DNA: TGTGCCACCGGACACTGGGGGACCCAGTACTTC.

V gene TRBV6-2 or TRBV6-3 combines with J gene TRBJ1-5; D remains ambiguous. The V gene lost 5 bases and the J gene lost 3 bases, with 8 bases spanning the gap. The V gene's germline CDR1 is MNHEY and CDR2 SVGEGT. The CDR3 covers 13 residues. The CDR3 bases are TGTGCCAGCAGTGTCAGGCACAATCAGCCCCAGCATTTT. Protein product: CASSVRHNQPQHF.

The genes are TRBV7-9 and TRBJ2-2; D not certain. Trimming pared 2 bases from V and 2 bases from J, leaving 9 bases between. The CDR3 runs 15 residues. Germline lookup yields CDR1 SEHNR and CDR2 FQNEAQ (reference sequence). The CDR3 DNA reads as TGTGCCAGCAGCTTATGGCAGTTTAACACCGGGGAGCTGTTTTTT. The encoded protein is CASSLWQFNTGELFF.

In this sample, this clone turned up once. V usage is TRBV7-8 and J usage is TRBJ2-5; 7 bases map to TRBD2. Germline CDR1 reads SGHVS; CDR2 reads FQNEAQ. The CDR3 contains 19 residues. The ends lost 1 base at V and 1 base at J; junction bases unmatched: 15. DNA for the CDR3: TGTGCCAGCAGCTTAGGTGAACCGGGTCTCGGCGGGGGCCAAGAGACCCAGTACTTC. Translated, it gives CASSLGEPGLGGGQETQYF.

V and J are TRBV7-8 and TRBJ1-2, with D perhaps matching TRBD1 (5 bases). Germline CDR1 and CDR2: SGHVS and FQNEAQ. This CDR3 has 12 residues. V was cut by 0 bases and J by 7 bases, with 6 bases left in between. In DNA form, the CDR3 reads TGTGCCAGCAGCTTAGCTCAGGGTGGCTACACCTTC. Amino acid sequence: CASSLAQGGYTF.

The chain's CDR3 is CASSQRDFRMGDQPQHF. The CDR3 DNA sequence: TGCGCCAGCAGCCAGCGGGATTTTAGGATGGGTGATCAGCCCCAGCATTTT. The V call is TRBV4-3, the J call TRBJ1-5, with D unresolved. Trimming removed 3 bases from V and 5 bases from J, with 20 bases in between. Germline V gene data show CDR1 as LGHNA and CDR2 as YSLEER. The CDR3 consists of 17 residues.

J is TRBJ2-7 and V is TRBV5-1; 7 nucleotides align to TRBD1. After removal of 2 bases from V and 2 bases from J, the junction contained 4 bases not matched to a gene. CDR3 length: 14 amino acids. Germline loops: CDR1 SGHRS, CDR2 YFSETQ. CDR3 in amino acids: CASSLRGQTYEQYF. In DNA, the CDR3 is TGCGCCAGCAGCTTACGGGGACAGACCTACGAGCAGTACTTC.

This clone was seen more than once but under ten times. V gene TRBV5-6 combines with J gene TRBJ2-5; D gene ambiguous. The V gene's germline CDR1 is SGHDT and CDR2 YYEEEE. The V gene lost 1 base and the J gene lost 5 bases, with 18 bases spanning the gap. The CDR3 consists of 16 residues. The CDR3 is CASSLNGRPPGETQYF. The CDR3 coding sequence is TGTGCCAGCAGCTTGAACGGTCGGCCTCCCGGGGAGACCCAGTACTTC.

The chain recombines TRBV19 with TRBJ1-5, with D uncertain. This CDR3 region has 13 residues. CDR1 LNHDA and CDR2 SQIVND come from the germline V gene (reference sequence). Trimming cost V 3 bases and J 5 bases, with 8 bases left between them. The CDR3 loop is CASSIPGYQPQHF. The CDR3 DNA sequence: TGTGCCAGTAGTATCCCCGGGTATCAGCCCCAGCATTTT.

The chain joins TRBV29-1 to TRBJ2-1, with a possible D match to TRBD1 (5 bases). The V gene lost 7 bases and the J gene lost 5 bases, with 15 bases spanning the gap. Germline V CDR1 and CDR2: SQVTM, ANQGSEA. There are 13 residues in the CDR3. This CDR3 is CSAERRVNNEQFF. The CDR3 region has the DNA TGCAGCGCCGAACGCAGGGTGAACAATGAGCAGTTCTTC.

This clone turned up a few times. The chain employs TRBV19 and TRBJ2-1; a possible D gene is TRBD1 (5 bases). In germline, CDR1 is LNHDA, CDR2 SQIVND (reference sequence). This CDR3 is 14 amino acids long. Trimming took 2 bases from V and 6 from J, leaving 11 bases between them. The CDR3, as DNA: TGTGCCAGTAGTATACGGGCACAGGCCAATGAGCAGTTCTTC. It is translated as CASSIRAQANEQFF.

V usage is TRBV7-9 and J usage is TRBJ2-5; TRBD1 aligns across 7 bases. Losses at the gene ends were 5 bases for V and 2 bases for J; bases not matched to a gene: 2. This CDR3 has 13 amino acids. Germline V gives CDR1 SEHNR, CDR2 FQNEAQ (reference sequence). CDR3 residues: CASSLGQQETQYF. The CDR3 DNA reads TGTGCCAGCAGCCTGGGACAGCAAGAGACCCAGTACTTC. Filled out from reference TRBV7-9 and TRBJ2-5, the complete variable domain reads DTGVSQNPRHKITKRGQNVTFRCDPISEHNRLYWYRQTLGQGPEFLTYFQNEAQLEKSRLLSDRFSAERPKGSFSTLEIQRTEQGDSAMYLCASSLGQQETQYFGPGTRLLVL.

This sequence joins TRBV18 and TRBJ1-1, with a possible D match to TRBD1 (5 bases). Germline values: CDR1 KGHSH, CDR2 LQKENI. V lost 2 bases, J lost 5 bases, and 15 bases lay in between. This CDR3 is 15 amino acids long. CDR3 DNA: TGTGCCAGCTCACCAAACCGGCAGGGTGGTACTGAAGCTTTCTTT. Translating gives CASSPNRQGGTEAFF.

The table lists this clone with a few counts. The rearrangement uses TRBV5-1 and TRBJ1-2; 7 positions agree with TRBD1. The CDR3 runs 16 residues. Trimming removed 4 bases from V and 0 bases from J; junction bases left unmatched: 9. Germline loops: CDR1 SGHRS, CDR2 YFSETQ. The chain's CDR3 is CASSLYGTATNYGYTF. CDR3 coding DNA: TGCGCCAGCAGCCTATACGGGACAGCTACTAACTATGGCTACACCTTC. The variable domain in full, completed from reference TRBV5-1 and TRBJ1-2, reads KAGVTQTPRYLIKTRGQQVTLSCSPISGHRSVSWYQQTPGQGLQFLFEYFSETQRNKGNFPGRFSGRQFSNSRSEMNVSTLELGDSALYLCASSLYGTATNYGYTFGSGTRLTVV.

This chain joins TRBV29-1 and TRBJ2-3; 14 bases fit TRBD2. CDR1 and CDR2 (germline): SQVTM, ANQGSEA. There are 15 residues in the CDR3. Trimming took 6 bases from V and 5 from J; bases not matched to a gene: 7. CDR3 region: CSVATSGGAGDTQYF. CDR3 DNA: TGCAGCGTCGCGACTAGCGGGGGGGCAGGAGATACGCAGTATTTT.

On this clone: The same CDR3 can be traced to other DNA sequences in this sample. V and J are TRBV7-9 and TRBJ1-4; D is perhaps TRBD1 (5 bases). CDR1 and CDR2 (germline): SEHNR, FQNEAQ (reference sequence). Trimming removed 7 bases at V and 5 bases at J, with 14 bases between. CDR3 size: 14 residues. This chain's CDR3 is CASTPGRGNEKLFF. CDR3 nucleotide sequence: TGTGCCAGCACCCCGGGACGGGGGAATGAAAAACTGTTTTTT.

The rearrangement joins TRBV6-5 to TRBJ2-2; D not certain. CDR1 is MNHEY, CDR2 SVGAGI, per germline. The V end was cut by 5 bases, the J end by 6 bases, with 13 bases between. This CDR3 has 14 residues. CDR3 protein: CASSNGWKSGELFF. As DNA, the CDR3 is TGTGCCAGCAGTAACGGGTGGAAGTCCGGGGAGCTGTTTTTT.

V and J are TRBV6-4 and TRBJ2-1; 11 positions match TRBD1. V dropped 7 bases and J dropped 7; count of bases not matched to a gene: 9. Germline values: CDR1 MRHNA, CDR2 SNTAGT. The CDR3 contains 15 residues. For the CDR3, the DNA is TGTGCCAGCAACCTGGGACAGGGGGAGGGAAATGAGCAGTTCTTC. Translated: CASNLGQGEGNEQFF.

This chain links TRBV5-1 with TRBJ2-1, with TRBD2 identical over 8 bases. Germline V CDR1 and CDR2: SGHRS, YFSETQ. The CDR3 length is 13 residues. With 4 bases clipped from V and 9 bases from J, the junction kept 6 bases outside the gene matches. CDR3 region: CASSRDSGVEQFF. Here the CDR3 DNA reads TGCGCCAGCAGCCGGGATAGCGGGGTTGAGCAGTTCTTC.

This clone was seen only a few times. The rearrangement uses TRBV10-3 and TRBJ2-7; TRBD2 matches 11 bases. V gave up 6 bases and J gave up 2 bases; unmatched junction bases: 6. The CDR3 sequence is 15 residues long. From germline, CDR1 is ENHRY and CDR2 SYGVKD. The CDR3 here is CAISSLAGGTYEQYF. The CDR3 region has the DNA TGTGCCATCAGCTCCCTAGCGGGAGGAACCTACGAGCAGTACTTC.